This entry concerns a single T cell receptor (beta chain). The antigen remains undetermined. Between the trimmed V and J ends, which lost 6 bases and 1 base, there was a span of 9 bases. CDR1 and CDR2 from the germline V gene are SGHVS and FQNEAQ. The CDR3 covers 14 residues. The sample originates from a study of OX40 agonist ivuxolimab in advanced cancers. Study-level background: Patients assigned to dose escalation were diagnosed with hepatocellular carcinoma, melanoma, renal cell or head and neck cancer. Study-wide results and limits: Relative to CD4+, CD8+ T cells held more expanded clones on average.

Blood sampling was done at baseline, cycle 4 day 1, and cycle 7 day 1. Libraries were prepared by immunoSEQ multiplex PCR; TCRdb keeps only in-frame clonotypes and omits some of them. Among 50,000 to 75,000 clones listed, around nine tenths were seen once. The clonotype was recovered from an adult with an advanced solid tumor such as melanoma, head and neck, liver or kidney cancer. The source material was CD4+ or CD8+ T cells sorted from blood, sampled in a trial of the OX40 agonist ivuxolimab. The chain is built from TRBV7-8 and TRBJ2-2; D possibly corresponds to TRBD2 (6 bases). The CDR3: CASRRDLNTGELFF. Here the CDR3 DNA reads TGTGCCAGCAGACGGGACTTGAACACCGGGGAGCTGTTTTTT.